This TCR beta chain was sequenced during a study of T cells after yellow fever vaccination. This clonotype has at least ten counts. The antigen remains unidentified. Study-wide points: A small proportion of clonotypes was detected in both the CD4 and CD8 compartments. From the bulk population, abundant clonotypes could contaminate and appear within FACS-sorted repertoires. The booster saw the reappearance of most primary-vaccination clones (roughly 96% CD4, 88% CD8).

TCR cDNA was made by 5'RACE template switching, adding a universal primer site and UMIs. TCRdb called the 5' RACE reads again in MiXCR, with one record for every CDR3 protein. The sample carries 150,000 or so distinct CDR3 sequences, just over 6.5% recorded once. Germline values: CDR1 LNHDA, CDR2 SQIVND (reference sequence). This CDR3 spans 15 amino acids. V was pared by 3 bases and J by 3 bases, with 1 base of the junction left unmatched. The TCR sequence derives from a man in his thirties or forties who received the YFV17D yellow fever vaccine. The V and J genes are TRBV19 and TRBJ2-1; 11 bases are shared with TRBD1. The source material was CD4+ T cells sorted from PBMCs, sampled 10 days after the yellow fever booster vaccination. CDR3 DNA sequence: TGTGCCAGTAGTATGGGGACAGGGGGCTACAATGAGCAGTTCTTC. Translated, it gives CASSMGTGGYNEQFF.